Listed below are T cell receptor beta chains from one sample, sequenced in a study of STAT3 mutations in large granular lymphocyte leukemia. Only in-frame clones appear in the TCRdb table, and some are missing; sequencing was by immunoSEQ multiplex PCR. The sample contains 3,100 or so clones, around two thirds of which appear only once. What was sequenced was peripheral blood mononuclear cells. These receptor sequences come from a woman aged 35 to 49 with T-cell large granular lymphocyte leukemia. Some clones in this sample may be carry-over from other donors' samples. Both conserved end residues are part of each CDR3. A D gene is named only where the DNA matches it firmly. For some rows the clone size is stated as once, few or many, or as a class when expanded; others skip it.

d_call,j_call,v_call,clone_size,cdr3_length,cdr3_nt,cdr3_aa
TRBD2,TRBJ2-1,TRBV5-1,NA,15,TGCGCCAGCAGAAGGACTAGCGGTCCCTACAATGAGCAGTTCTTC,CASRRTSGPYNEQFF
TRBD1,TRBJ1-3,TRBV30,NA,14,TGTGCCTGGGGGACAGGGGGCGGTAGAAACACCATATATTTT,CAWGTGGGRNTIYF
NA,TRBJ2-7,TRBV18,NA,14,TGTGCCAGCTCACCAGGGACGGGAACCTACGAGCAGTACTTC,CASSPGTGTYEQYF
TRBD1,TRBJ2-3,TRBV29-1,once,12,TGCAGCGTGGGGACAGGGGAAGATACGCAGTATTTT,CSVGTGEDTQYF
NA,TRBJ2-1,TRBV9,few,16,TGTGCCAGCAGCGTACTTACAGGGCCCTCCTACAATGAGCAGTTCTTC,CASSVLTGPSYNEQFF
TRBD1,TRBJ1-2,TRBV5-1,NA,15,TGCGCCAGCAGCTTGTGGGGCAGGGGGCGGGAAGGCTACACCTTC,CASSLWGRGREGYTF
NA,TRBJ1-1,TRBV5-4,once,13,TGTGCCAGCAGCTTGAGCAAGAACACTGAAGCTTTCTTT,CASSLSKNTEAFF
NA,TRBJ1-6,TRBV19,few,15,TGTGCCAGTACCTTGGTGGGAATTTATAATTCACCCCTCCACTTT,CASTLVGIYNSPLHF
NA,TRBJ1-1,TRBV30,NA,13,TGTGCCTGGGCCCCGAACGGGAACACTGAAGCTTTCTTT,CAWAPNGNTEAFF
TRBD2,TRBJ2-7,TRBV13,NA,14,TGTGCCAGCAGCTTGGGGGGGGGATTCTACGAGCAGTACTTC,CASSLGGGFYEQYF
NA,TRBJ1-1,TRBV5-1,NA,14,TGCGCCAGCCGGGCAGTCGGTGGGAACACTGAAGCTTTCTTT,CASRAVGGNTEAFF
TRBD1,TRBJ1-1,TRBV19,few,14,TGTGCCAGTAGTATCCTCCCAGGGGGCACTGAAGCTTTCTTT,CASSILPGGTEAFF
TRBD1,TRBJ1-1,TRBV5-4,NA,16,TGTGCCAGCAGTCGGGGACAGGGGACCATGAACACTGAAGCTTTCTTT,CASSRGQGTMNTEAFF
TRBD1,TRBJ1-2,TRBV4-2,few,17,TGTGCCAGCAGCCAAGGTTGGGGACAGGGAGTTTTTGGAGGCTACACCTTC,CASSQGWGQGVFGGYTF
NA,TRBJ1-1,TRBV5-1,NA,14,TGCGCCAGCAGCTTGATCGCACCGAACACTGAAGCTTTCTTT,CASSLIAPNTEAFF
NA,TRBJ2-7,TRBV7-2,NA,13,TGTGCCAGCAGCTTAGCGGATTCCTACGAGCAGTACTTC,CASSLADSYEQYF
NA,TRBJ1-1,TRBV19,NA,15,TGTGCCAGTACCAAAATTCCAGGGGTGGACACTGAAGCTTTCTTT,CASTKIPGVDTEAFF
TRBD2,TRBJ2-7,TRBV18,NA,15,TGTGCCAGCTCACCATCTAGCGGGAGCGCCGACGAGCAGTACTTC,CASSPSSGSADEQYF
NA,TRBJ1-2,TRBV5-6,NA,14,TGTGCCAGCAGCTTTGGAGCGGCGATCTATGGCTACACCTTC,CASSFGAAIYGYTF
NA,TRBJ1-5,TRBV13,NA,17,TGTGCCAGCAGCTTAGGGCAGGGAGGAAAGTGGAATCAGCCCCAGCATTTT,CASSLGQGGKWNQPQHF
NA,TRBJ2-1,TRBV29-1,NA,13,TGCAGCGTTGGGGGACGGGTCTACAATGAGCAGTTCTTC,CSVGGRVYNEQFF
NA,TRBJ1-1,TRBV18,NA,12,TGTGCCAGCTCCTACACAGGGTCCGGAGCTTTCTTT,CASSYTGSGAFF
NA,TRBJ2-1,TRBV5-6,few,15,TGTGCCAGCAGCTTGCGGGACTCATTTTACAATGAGCAGTTCTTC,CASSLRDSFYNEQFF
NA,TRBJ2-5,TRBV14,once,15,TGTGCCAGCAGCCGGCTGGCCGGGACAACAGAGACCCAGTACTTC,CASSRLAGTTETQYF
NA,TRBJ1-3,TRBV14,few,16,TGTGCCAGCAGCCATGGGGGCGGGGGATCTGGAAACACCATATATTTT,CASSHGGGGSGNTIYF
NA,TRBJ2-7,TRBV5-1,NA,12,TGCGCCAGCAGCGAGGACGTATACGAGCAGTACTTC,CASSEDVYEQYF
NA,TRBJ2-7,TRBV27,NA,15,TGTGCCAGCAGTGGGGGATTCCTGAGCTCCTACGAGCAGTACTTC,CASSGGFLSSYEQYF
NA,TRBJ2-5,TRBV19,NA,14,TGTGCCAGTAGTAGAGAGCCACGCGTCGAGACCCAGTACTTC,CASSREPRVETQYF
NA,TRBJ1-1,TRBV18,NA,14,TGTGCCAGCTCATCCCCCGGGCCCCGACCCATTGCTTTCTTT,CASSSPGPRPIAFF